This TCR beta chain was identified during a study of neurological immune-mediated disorders. The V end lost 5 bases, the J end lost 4 bases, and 18 bases lay between the germline ends. This CDR3 is built from 16 residues. TCRdb re-called the 5' RACE reads with MiXCR, one entry per CDR3 protein. The table includes roughly 70,000 distinct CDR3 sequences, about 4% detected once. This clonotype was seen many times. The clonotype comes from a man under 40 with multiple sclerosis. V is TRBV12-3 or TRBV12-4 and J is TRBJ1-3; TRBD1 might be the D (5 bases). Sequencing was carried out using PBMCs. The CDR3 is CASSPKVGGSGNTIYF. In DNA form, the CDR3 reads TGTGCCAGCAGTCCGAAGGTTGGGGGATCCGGAAACACCATATATTTT.